Below, 8 T cell receptor beta chains from the same sample are listed, as sequenced in a study of shared clonotypes between healthy human individuals (dated by TCRdb to about 2020). The library was built by means of the immunoSEQ multiplex PCR assay. In its TCRdb copy, this immuneACCESS table keeps in-frame sequences only and misses some clones. Where compared with another copy, unresolved V genes explain less than half of these, and the others have no known cause. The sample table contains roughly 2 million clones; only one count was recorded for roughly 96% of them. The biggest ten clones account for roughly 0.13% of the sample. The sequencing input was naive CD4+ T cells sorted from blood. The sample's cell subset or site label, decoded: CD45RA+ positively selected. These receptors all stem from a man aged 18 to 30 in good health.

This chain uses TRBV28 with TRBJ1-3, with D hard to call. Germline V gene data show CDR1 as MDHEN and CDR2 as SYDVKM. V was pared by 1 base and J by 3 bases, with 25 bases between. The CDR3 sequence is 20 residues long. Written as DNA, the CDR3 is TGTGCCAGCAGTTTATCTTGGACCCGGGTCCGGTCCTCTGGTGGAAACACCATATATTTT. Residues: CASSLSWTRVRSSGGNTIYF.

In the case of this clone: The identical CDR3 is also encoded by other nucleotide sequences in the sample. The CDR3 region is CASSRTLQETQYF. Written as DNA, the CDR3 is TGTGCCAGCTCCCGGACACTTCAAGAGACCCAGTACTTC. This rearrangement joins TRBV6-5 to TRBJ2-5, with a weak D call TRBD1 (5 bases). Germline lookup yields CDR1 MNHEY and CDR2 SVGAGI. The ends were cut back, 8 bases at V and 2 bases at J, with 12 bases in the middle. The CDR3 consists of 13 residues.

V and J are TRBV6-1 and TRBJ2-6; D remains ambiguous. Germline lookup yields CDR1 MNHNS and CDR2 SASEGT. Trimming took 5 bases from V and 10 from J, leaving 9 bases between them. The CDR3 loop spans 12 amino acids. For the CDR3, the DNA is TGTGCCAGCAGTCAAGTGACGAACGTCCTGACTTTC. This sequence encodes CASSQVTNVLTF.

The CDR3 loop is CASSVSASAGTTTNTGELFF. DNA for the CDR3: TGTGCCAGCAGCGTCTCCGCATCCGCAGGGACTACGACGAACACCGGGGAGCTGTTTTTT. The chain is built from TRBV9 and TRBJ2-2; 7 bases align to TRBD2. This CDR3 region has 20 residues. V was clipped by 2 bases and J by 0 bases; unmatched bases: 16. Germline V gene data show CDR1 as SGDLS and CDR2 as YYNGEE.

This clone was seen just once. Other DNA sequences in the sample encode the same CDR3. V and J are TRBV10-1 and TRBJ2-7; D is undetermined. With 0 bases removed from V and 3 bases from J, the gap between germline ends came to 6 bases. From germline, CDR1 is WNHNN and CDR2 SYGVQD (reference sequence). CDR3 size: 13 residues. CDR3 loop: CASSESGLYEQYF. The CDR3 DNA reads as TGCGCCAGCAGTGAGTCGGGCCTCTACGAGCAGTACTTC.

Remarks on this clone: This CDR3 is also generated by other DNA sequences in the sample. The rearrangement links TRBV19 to TRBJ1-3; no clear D gene. V was shortened by 8 bases and J by 0 bases, with 8 bases between the two germline ends. Germline CDR1 is LNHDA and CDR2 is SQIVND (reference sequence). The CDR3 length is 13 residues. The CDR3, as DNA: TGTGCCAGTTCGGGGAGCTCTGGAAACACCATATATTTT. It encodes CASSGSSGNTIYF.

The genes are TRBV5-6 and TRBJ2-1, with TRBD2 matching over 8 bases. The CDR3 extends over 16 amino acids. V shed 4 bases, J shed 3 bases, and the junction held 9 bases outside the gene matches. Germline loops: CDR1 SGHDT, CDR2 YYEEEE. The DNA for the CDR3 is TGTGCCAGCAGCGATCTACGGCGGGGGGACTACAATGAGCAGTTCTTC. Its protein product is CASSDLRRGDYNEQFF.

About this clone: This may be a read error, as it is one base from a much larger clone. The J gene is TRBJ2-7, the V gene TRBV7-9, with TRBD2 matching over 14 bases. This CDR3 is 15 amino acids long. CDR1 and CDR2 from the germline V gene are SEHNR and FQNEAQ (reference sequence). The J segment lost 6 bases and the V segment lost 4 bases, leaving 5 bases of the junction unmatched. The CDR3 DNA sequence: TGTGCCAGCAGCTCGGGACTAGCGGGAGTGAGCGAGCAGTACTTC. Its translation: CASSSGLAGVSEQYF.